The 10 T cell receptor beta chains in this list originate from one sample, sequenced in a study of blood T cell repertoires in COVID-19. Data came from immunoSEQ multiplex PCR; TCRdb stores just in-frame clones and leaves some out. The sample yields around 700,000 clones, 85% to 90% seen once. Sequenced: peripheral blood. The receptors were gathered from a woman aged 18-30 years with acute or convalescent COVID-19.

The DNA of the CDR3 is TGTGCTAGTGGTCTCGACACGCTTGCCTATCAGCCCCAGCATTTT. Amino acids: CASGLDTLAYQPQHF. This sequence joins TRBV12-5 and TRBJ1-5; the D is unclear. Germline-derived CDR1 and CDR2 are LGHNT and FRNRAP. V was clipped by 5 bases and J by 5 bases, with 16 bases between them. The CDR3 totals 15 residues.

The chain recombines TRBV4-3 with TRBJ1-5, with D maybe TRBD1 (6 bases). With 0 bases removed from V and 4 bases from J, the gap between germline ends came to 10 bases. This CDR3 region has 15 residues. Germline V gives CDR1 LGHNA, CDR2 YSLEER. In DNA form, the CDR3 reads TGCGCCAGCAGCCAAGAACAGGGACTAAATCAGCCCCAGCATTTT. Protein product: CASSQEQGLNQPQHF.

This clone occurred once. The CDR3 spells CASSVVGQGAITEAFF. The CDR3 nucleotides read TGTGCCAGCAGCGTAGTGGGACAGGGGGCTATTACTGAAGCTTTCTTT. The gene calls are TRBV9 and TRBJ1-1, with 12 bases matching TRBD1. CDR3 length: 16 residues. V lost 0 bases to trimming and J lost 5 bases; unmatched junction nucleotides: 5. Per the germline V gene, CDR1 is SGDLS and CDR2 is YYNGEE.

In this sample, this clone turned up once. The gene calls are TRBV6-5 and TRBJ2-5; 8 bases line up with TRBD1. Germline trimming cut 8 bases from V and 5 bases from J; bases unmatched to any gene: 7. The CDR3 is made up of 13 amino acids. CDR1 MNHEY and CDR2 SVGAGI come from the germline V gene. The CDR3 bases are TGTGCCAGCCGCTGGACAGGGACGGAGACCCAGTACTTC. This encodes CASRWTGTETQYF.

The chain carries TRBV21-1 and TRBJ1-2; TRBD1, the D gene given by the table, was not confirmed from the DNA. TRBV21-1 is flagged as a pseudogene. The CDR3 contains 15 residues. CDR3 region: CASSMSQGINYGYTF. In DNA, the CDR3 is TGTGCCAGCAGCATGTCCCAGGGCATAAACTATGGCTACACCTTC.

The chain couples TRBV4-1 to TRBJ1-3; maybe TRBD1 (5 bases). Trimming pared 5 bases from V and 4 bases from J, leaving 18 bases between. CDR1 and CDR2 (germline): MGHRA, YSYEKL. CDR3 size: 16 residues. Written as DNA, the CDR3 is TGCGCCAGCAGCACTCCACTTGACAGACTGGGAAACACCATATATTTT. Amino acids: CASSTPLDRLGNTIYF.

The V and J genes are TRBV29-1 and TRBJ1-1; no reliable D call. The CDR3 sequence is 12 residues long. Germline-derived CDR1 and CDR2 are SQVTM and ANQGSEA. Deletions cut 7 bases from V and 4 bases from J, with 13 bases between. CDR3 in amino acids: CSAGDLGTEAFF. The DNA of the CDR3 is TGCAGCGCCGGGGATTTGGGCACTGAAGCTTTCTTT.

This chain links TRBV2 with TRBJ1-2; D remains unclear. Germline V gives CDR1 SNHLY, CDR2 FYNNEI. The CDR3 totals 12 residues. The V gene lost 1 base and the J gene lost 5 bases, with 5 bases spanning the gap. The CDR3 here is CASSEGPYGYTF. In DNA form, the CDR3 reads TGTGCCAGCAGTGAAGGGCCATATGGCTACACCTTC.

This chain connects TRBV4-3 to TRBJ1-2; no reliable D call. This CDR3 has 16 residues. Germline assignment: CDR1 LGHNA and CDR2 YSLEER. Trimming took 4 bases from V and 3 from J, leaving 18 bases between them. CDR3 loop: CASSPSEGADHYGYTF. CDR3 nucleotides: TGCGCCAGCAGCCCCAGTGAGGGCGCGGATCACTATGGCTACACCTTC.

The rearrangement joins TRBV7-9 to TRBJ2-3, with D maybe TRBD1 (5 bases). Trimming took 0 bases from V and 4 from J, leaving 11 bases between them. The CDR3 extends over 15 amino acids. Germline V gives CDR1 SEHNR, CDR2 FQNEAQ (reference sequence). The CDR3 here is CASSLAGVFPDTQYF. The DNA of the CDR3 is TGTGCCAGCAGCTTAGCAGGGGTTTTTCCAGATACGCAGTATTTT.